These T cell receptor beta chains were read from a single sample in a study of CD8 T cells in Susac syndrome. In TCRdb, the immunoSEQ multiplex PCR reads were re-called with MiXCR into one record per CDR3 protein. The sample lists tens of thousands of distinct CDR3 sequences; around 96% were seen once. Sequencing used CD8+ T cells from PBMCs. All receptors come from a human donor with Susac syndrome. CDR3s include the opening cysteine and the closing phenylalanine or tryptophan.

V: TRBV5-1; J: TRBJ2-6; CDR3: CASSSLAGEAGANVLTF
V: TRBV20-1; J: TRBJ1-2; CDR3: CSARALTGGNGYGYTF
V: TRBV6-6; J: TRBJ1-6; CDR3: CASRTDSPLHF
V: TRBV5-6; J: TRBJ1-5; CDR3: CASSPRVGGRSNQPQHF
V: TRBV6-5; J: TRBJ2-7; CDR3: CASSYRGSLYEQYF
V: TRBV18; J: TRBJ1-1; CDR3: CASSPPGGLNTEAFF
V: TRBV7-2; J: TRBJ2-7; CDR3: CASSYLSGTTEQYF
V: TRBV20-1; J: TRBJ2-2; CDR3: CSARDRNQNTGELFF
V: TRBV30; J: TRBJ1-5; CDR3: CAWSVARETQPQHF
V: TRBV28; J: TRBJ1-2; CDR3: CASSPPRETGNYGYTF
V: TRBV15; J: TRBJ1-6; CDR3: CATSRDRVPGALHF
V: TRBV5-1; J: TRBJ1-3; CDR3: CASSSGTGDTGNTIYF
V: TRBV6-2/TRBV6-3; J: TRBJ2-6; CDR3: CASSNQGSGANVLTF
V: TRBV3-1; J: TRBJ2-1; CDR3: CASSPGQFGEQFF
V: TRBV2; J: TRBJ2-5; CDR3: CASSVRTETQYF
V: TRBV30; J: TRBJ1-1; CDR3: CAWSEIPGHTEAFF
V: TRBV20-1; J: TRBJ1-4; CDR3: CSAEDRGRRGLNEKLFF
V: TRBV7-2; J: TRBJ1-5; CDR3: CASSLGDHSNQPQHF
V: TRBV20-1; J: TRBJ2-6; CDR3: CSAGRESGANVLTF
V: TRBV4-1; J: TRBJ2-1; CDR3: CASSPSPSGGQNEQFF
V: TRBV20-1; J: TRBJ1-2; CDR3: CSARGTPNYGYTF
V: TRBV5-1; J: TRBJ2-2; CDR3: CASTLEGQVTGELFF
V: TRBV7-2; J: TRBJ1-2; CDR3: CASSSTRGDGYTF
V: TRBV29-1; J: TRBJ1-4; CDR3: CSVSQTGAEEKLFF
V: TRBV9; J: TRBJ2-5; CDR3: CASSVEQGWFKETQYF
V: TRBV27; J: TRBJ2-5; CDR3: CASRPPSKETQYF
V: TRBV7-9; J: TRBJ1-2; CDR3: CASSRQGDYGYTF
V: TRBV30; J: TRBJ2-2; CDR3: CACSRGVGTGELFF
V: TRBV27; J: TRBJ2-5; CDR3: CASSSDTGEGAETQYF
V: TRBV24-1; J: TRBJ1-5; CDR3: CATSEAGAVQPQHF
V: TRBV30; J: TRBJ1-1; CDR3: CAWSSDRVGDGSTAFF
V: TRBV6-1; J: TRBJ1-5; CDR3: CASREGNQPQHF
V: TRBV4-3; J: TRBJ1-1; CDR3: CASSQEGGAGTEAFF
V: TRBV19; J: TRBJ2-5; CDR3: CASSISHLGRETQYF
V: TRBV12-3/TRBV12-4; J: TRBJ1-6; CDR3: CASSSLGGHVHF
V: TRBV7-9; J: TRBJ2-1; CDR3: CASSLGDLPYNEQFF
V: TRBV7-2; J: TRBJ2-1; CDR3: CASSRHGPYNEQFF
V: TRBV5-6; J: TRBJ1-6; CDR3: CASSSQDRVHNLHF
V: TRBV6-2/TRBV6-3; J: TRBJ1-5; CDR3: CASSYPQLNSNQPQHF
V: TRBV30; J: TRBJ2-5; CDR3: CAWNSGRGGQETQYF
V: TRBV6-5; J: TRBJ2-7; CDR3: CASSYRTDVGEQYF
V: TRBV28; J: TRBJ1-1; CDR3: CASRRSQAMNTEAFF
V: TRBV5-1; J: TRBJ1-6; CDR3: CASSSLWGEQTGTLHF
V: TRBV6-1; J: TRBJ2-3; CDR3: CASSPGLGSPTDTQYF
V: TRBV4-3; J: TRBJ2-7; CDR3: CASSQDSEHYEQYF
V: TRBV7-9; J: TRBJ1-6; CDR3: CASSPTGVLLHF
V: TRBV2; J: TRBJ2-2; CDR3: CATMDGSLNTGELFF
V: TRBV6-5; J: TRBJ1-1; CDR3: CASKAATEAFF
V: TRBV12-3/TRBV12-4; J: TRBJ1-2; CDR3: CASSKTRGDGYTF
V: TRBV15; J: TRBJ2-5; CDR3: CATSRSSGRQETQYF
V: TRBV30; J: TRBJ1-1; CDR3: CAWSTSGRAFF
V: TRBV25-1; J: TRBJ1-2; CDR3: CASSSLPYYGYTF
V: TRBV12-3/TRBV12-4; J: TRBJ1-3; CDR3: CASSFMDTIYF
V: TRBV20-1; J: TRBJ2-2; CDR3: CSADRGNTGELFF